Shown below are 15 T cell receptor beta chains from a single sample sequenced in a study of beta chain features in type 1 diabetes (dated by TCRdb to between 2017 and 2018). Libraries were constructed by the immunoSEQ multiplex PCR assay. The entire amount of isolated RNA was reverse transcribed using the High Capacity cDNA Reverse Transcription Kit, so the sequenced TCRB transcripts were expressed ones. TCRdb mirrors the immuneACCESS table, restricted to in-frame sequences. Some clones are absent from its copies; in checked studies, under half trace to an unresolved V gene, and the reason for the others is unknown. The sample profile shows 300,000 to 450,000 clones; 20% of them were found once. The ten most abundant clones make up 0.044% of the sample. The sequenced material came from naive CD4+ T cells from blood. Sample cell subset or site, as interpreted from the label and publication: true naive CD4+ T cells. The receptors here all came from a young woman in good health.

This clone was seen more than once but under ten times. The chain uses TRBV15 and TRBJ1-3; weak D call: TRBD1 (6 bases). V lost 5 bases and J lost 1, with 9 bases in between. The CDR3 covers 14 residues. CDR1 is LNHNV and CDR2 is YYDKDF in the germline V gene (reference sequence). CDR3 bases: TGTGCCACCAGCTCCCAGGGGTCTGGAAACACCATATATTTT. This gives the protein CATSSQGSGNTIYF.

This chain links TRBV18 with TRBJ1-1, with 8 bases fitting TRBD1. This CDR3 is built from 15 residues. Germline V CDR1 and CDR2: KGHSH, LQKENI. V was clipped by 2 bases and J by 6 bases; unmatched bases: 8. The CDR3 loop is CASSPGVDREAEAFF. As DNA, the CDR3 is TGTGCCAGCTCACCAGGCGTGGACAGGGAGGCTGAAGCTTTCTTT. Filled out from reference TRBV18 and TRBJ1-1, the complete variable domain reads NAGVMQNPRHLVRRRGQEARLRCSPMKGHSHVYWYRQLPEEGLKFMVYLQKENIIDESGMPKERFSAEFPKEGPSILRIQQVVRGDSAAYFCASSPGVDREAEAFFGQGTRLTVV.

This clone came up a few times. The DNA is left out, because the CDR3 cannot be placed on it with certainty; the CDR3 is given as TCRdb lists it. The CDR3 loop reads CAWNLYFGPGKAYEQYF. V and J are TRBV30 and TRBJ2-7; the table's D call TRBD1 went unverified against the DNA. In germline, CDR1 is GTSNPN, CDR2 SVGIG (reference sequence). The CDR3 is 17 amino acids in total, end residues counted.

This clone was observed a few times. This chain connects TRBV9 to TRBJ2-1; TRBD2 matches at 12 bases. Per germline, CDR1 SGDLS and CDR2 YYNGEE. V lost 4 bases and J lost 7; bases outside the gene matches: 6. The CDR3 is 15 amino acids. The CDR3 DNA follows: TGTGCCAGCAGCCCCCGGACTAGCGGGGCTAATGAGCAGTTCTTC. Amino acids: CASSPRTSGANEQFF.

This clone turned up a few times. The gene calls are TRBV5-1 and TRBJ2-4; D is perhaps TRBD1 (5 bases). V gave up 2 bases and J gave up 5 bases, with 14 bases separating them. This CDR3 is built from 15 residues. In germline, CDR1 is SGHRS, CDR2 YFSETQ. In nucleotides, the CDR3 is TGCGCCAGCAGCTTACAGGATGGATGGGAAAACATTCAGTACTTC. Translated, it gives CASSLQDGWENIQYF.

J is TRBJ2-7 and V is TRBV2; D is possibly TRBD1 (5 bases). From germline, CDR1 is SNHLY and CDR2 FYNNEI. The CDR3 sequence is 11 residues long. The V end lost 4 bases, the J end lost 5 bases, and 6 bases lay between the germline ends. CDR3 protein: CASSAGHEQYF. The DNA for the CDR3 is TGTGCCAGCAGTGCAGGGCACGAGCAGTACTTC.

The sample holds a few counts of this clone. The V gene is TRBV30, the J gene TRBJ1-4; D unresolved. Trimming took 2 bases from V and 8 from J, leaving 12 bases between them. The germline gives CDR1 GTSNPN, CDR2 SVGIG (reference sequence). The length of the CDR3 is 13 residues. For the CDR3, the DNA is TGTGCCTGGAGTTCGTCCCTTGTGGAAAAACTGTTTTTT. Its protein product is CAWSSSLVEKLFF. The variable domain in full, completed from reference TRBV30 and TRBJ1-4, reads SQTIHQWPATLVQPVGSPLSLECTVEGTSNPNLYWYRQAAGRGLQLLFYSVGIGQISSEVPQNLSASRPQDRQFILSSKKLLLSDSGFYLCAWSSSLVEKLFFGSGTQLSVL.

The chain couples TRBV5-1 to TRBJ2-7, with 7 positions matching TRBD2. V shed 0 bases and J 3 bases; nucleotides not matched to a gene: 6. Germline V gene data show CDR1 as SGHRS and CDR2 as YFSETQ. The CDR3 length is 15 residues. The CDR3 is CASSLAPSSGYEQYF. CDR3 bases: TGCGCCAGCAGCTTGGCACCGTCTAGCGGCTACGAGCAGTACTTC.

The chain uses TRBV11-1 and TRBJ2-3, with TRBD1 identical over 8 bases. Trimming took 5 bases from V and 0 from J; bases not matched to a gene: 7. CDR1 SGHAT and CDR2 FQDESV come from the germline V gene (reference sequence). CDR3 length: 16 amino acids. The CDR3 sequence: CASSRNRGKSTDTQYF. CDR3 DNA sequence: TGTGCCAGCAGCCGCAACAGGGGGAAAAGCACAGATACGCAGTATTTT.

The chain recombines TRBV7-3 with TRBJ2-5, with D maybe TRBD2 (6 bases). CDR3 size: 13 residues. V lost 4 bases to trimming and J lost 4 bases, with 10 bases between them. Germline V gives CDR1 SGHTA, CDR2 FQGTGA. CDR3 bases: TGTGCCAGCAGCTCTCAGGGAGGAGAGACCCAGTACTTC. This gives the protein CASSSQGGETQYF. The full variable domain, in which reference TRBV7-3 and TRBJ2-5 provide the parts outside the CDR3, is GAGVSQTPSNKVTEKGKYVELRCDPISGHTALYWYRQSLGQGPEFLIYFQGTGAADDSGLPNDRFFAVRPEGSVSTLKIQRTERGDSAVYLCASSSQGGETQYFGPGTRLLVL.

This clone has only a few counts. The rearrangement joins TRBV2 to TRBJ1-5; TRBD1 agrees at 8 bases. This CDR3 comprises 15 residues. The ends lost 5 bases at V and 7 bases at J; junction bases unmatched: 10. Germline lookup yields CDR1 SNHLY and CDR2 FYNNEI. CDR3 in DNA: TGTGCCAGCAGTCCGCGAACAGGGGGAAGCCAGCCCCAGCATTTT. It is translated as CASSPRTGGSQPQHF.

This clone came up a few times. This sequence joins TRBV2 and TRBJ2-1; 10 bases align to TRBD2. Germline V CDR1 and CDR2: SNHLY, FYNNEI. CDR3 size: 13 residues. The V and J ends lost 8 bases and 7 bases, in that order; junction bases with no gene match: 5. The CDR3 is CASEREGRNEQFF. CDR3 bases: TGTGCCAGCGAGCGGGAGGGCCGAAATGAGCAGTTCTTC.

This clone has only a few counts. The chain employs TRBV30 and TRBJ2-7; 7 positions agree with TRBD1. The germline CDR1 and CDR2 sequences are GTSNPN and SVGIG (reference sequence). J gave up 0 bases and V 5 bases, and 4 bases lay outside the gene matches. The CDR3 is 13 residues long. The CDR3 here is CAWGTGASYEQYF. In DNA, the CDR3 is TGTGCCTGGGGAACAGGGGCCTCCTACGAGCAGTACTTC.

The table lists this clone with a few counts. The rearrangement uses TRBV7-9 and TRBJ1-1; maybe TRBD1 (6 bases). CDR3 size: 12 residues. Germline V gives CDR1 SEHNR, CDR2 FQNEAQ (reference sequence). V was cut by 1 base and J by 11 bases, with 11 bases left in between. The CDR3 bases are TGTGCCAGCAGCTTAGGGCAGGGGCTCGCTTTCTTT. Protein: CASSLGQGLAFF.

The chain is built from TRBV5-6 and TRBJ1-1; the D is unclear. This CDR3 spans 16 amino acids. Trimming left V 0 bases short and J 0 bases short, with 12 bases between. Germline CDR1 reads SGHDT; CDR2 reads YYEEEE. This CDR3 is CASSLEATAMNTEAFF. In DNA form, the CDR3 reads TGTGCCAGCAGCTTGGAGGCTACAGCAATGAACACTGAAGCTTTCTTT. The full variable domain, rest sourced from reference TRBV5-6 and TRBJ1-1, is DAGVTQSPTHLIKTRGQQVTLRCSPKSGHDTVSWYQQALGQGPQFIFQYYEEEERQRGNFPDRFSGHQFPNYSSELNVNALLLGDSALYLCASSLEATAMNTEAFFGQGTRLTVV.